This TCR beta chain was observed in a study of blood T cell repertoires in COVID-19. Overall study: Spain, Italy and the United States supplied samples that represented acute and convalescent COVID-19. T cells, B-cell-depleted T cells, or PBMCs supplied cDNA or gDNA.

In the original analysis: Amplification with reference gene primers provided the estimates of nucleated cell counts. Libraries were prepared by immunoSEQ multiplex PCR; TCRdb keeps only in-frame clonotypes and omits some of them. The DNA was the basis for D and trimming; V, J and clone size are from that table. This table holds 250,000 to 350,000 clones, roughly 90% found once. V shed 1 base and J shed 4 bases, with 14 bases lying between them. This CDR3 has 16 amino acids. CDR1 is SGHRS, CDR2 YFSETQ, per germline. This TCR was recovered from a woman in her 30s with active or convalescent COVID-19. Sequencing used peripheral blood. This rearrangement joins TRBV5-1 to TRBJ1-4; D is undetermined. The CDR3 region has the DNA TGCGCCAGCAGCTTGATTCCGGCGGGGAATAATGAAAAACTGTTTTTT. Amino acid sequence: CASSLIPAGNNEKLFF.